This T cell receptor beta chain comes out of a study of blood T cell repertoires in COVID-19. Turning to the study itself: There were acute and convalescent COVID-19 samples, and they came from the United States, Italy and Spain. Sources were T cells, B-cell-depleted T cells, or PBMCs; the material itself was cDNA or gDNA.

Libraries were prepared by immunoSEQ multiplex PCR; TCRdb keeps only in-frame clonotypes and omits some of them. The sample holds roughly 250,000 clones, 91% seen once. With V trimmed by 6 bases and J by 0 bases, 10 bases remained unmatched. CDR1 and CDR2 (germline): SGHDN, FVKESK. The CDR3 sequence is 16 residues long. In terms of age and location, participants ranged from roughly 18 to 95 years and lived in approximately 26 US areas. The genes are TRBV14 and TRBJ1-1, with TRBD1 matching over 7 bases. The TCR was taken from a human donor in a cohort exposed to, infected with or recovered from COVID-19 (not recorded which). The donor label of this sample is uncertain. The material sequenced was PBMCs or T cells enriched from blood (not recorded which). The CDR3 reads CASSSGGRGMNTEAFF. The CDR3 DNA sequence: TGTGCCAGCAGTTCAGGGGGACGTGGCATGAACACTGAAGCTTTCTTT.